The 15 T cell receptor beta chains below were found in one sample sequenced in a study of blood T cells in healthy people across ages. Sample-barcoded 5' priming and a J-beta primer mix drove a second PCR of 7 to 11 cycles. TCRdb independently ran MiXCR on the 5' RACE reads; one entry per CDR3 protein. In the table there are about 830,000 distinct CDR3 sequences, more than 45% of which are singletons. Sequenced input: blood. The receptors were gathered from a young man in good health.

In its sample, this clonotype was seen many times. Just one base apart from a much larger clone, this may be a read error. The V call is TRBV20-1, the J call TRBJ2-5; TRBD2 matches at 8 bases. CDR1 is DFQATT, CDR2 SNEGSKA, per germline (reference sequence). Trimming removed 1 base from V and 11 bases from J; junction bases left unmatched: 18. This CDR3 comprises 16 residues. The CDR3 sequence is CSARAPPGLDHNEQYF. CDR3 nucleotides: TGCAGTGCTAGAGCCCCGCCGGGACTAGATCACAATGAGCAGTACTTC.

The rearrangement links TRBV28 to TRBJ2-3; D unclear. Trimming removed 7 bases from V and 1 base from J, with 12 bases in between. In germline, CDR1 is MDHEN, CDR2 SYDVKM. The CDR3 is 14 residues long. The CDR3 nucleotides read TGTGCCAGCATCCTAAACCCAGGCACAGATACGCAGTATTTT. This sequence encodes CASILNPGTDTQYF.

The chain has TRBV18 and TRBJ2-3; 8 bases agree with TRBD2. Germline values: CDR1 KGHSH, CDR2 LQKENI. The CDR3 extends over 16 amino acids. V was clipped by 5 bases and J by 6 bases; unmatched bases: 13. In DNA, the CDR3 is TGTGCCAGCTCAATCCGGACGGACGGGAGGGCGGATACGCAGTATTTT. It specifies CASSIRTDGRADTQYF.

The rearrangement uses TRBV7-9 and TRBJ1-2, with 8 bases lining up with TRBD1. There are 13 residues in the CDR3. Germline CDR1 and CDR2: SEHNR and FQNEAQ (reference sequence). J was trimmed by 6 bases and V by 5 bases; bases with no gene match: 5. The CDR3 reads CASSTGGRHGYTF. The DNA of the CDR3 is TGTGCCAGCAGCACAGGGGGGAGGCATGGCTACACCTTC.

The chain uses TRBV28 and TRBJ1-2, with 7 nucleotides matching TRBD1. This CDR3 spans 14 amino acids. V dropped 5 bases and J dropped 8; count of bases not matched to a gene: 11. The germline CDR1 and CDR2 sequences are MDHEN and SYDVKM. The CDR3 nucleotides are TGTGCCAGCAGTGGACGACAGGCAGGGGGAGGCTACACCTTC. It codes for CASSGRQAGGGYTF.

The chain recombines TRBV18 with TRBJ2-7; 9 nucleotides agree with TRBD1. With V trimmed by 6 bases and J by 2 bases, 11 bases remained unmatched. The CDR3 contains 16 residues. The germline gives CDR1 KGHSH, CDR2 LQKENI. CDR3 bases: TGTGCCAGCTCTACCCGGGACAGGGCTAGAACCTACGAGCAGTACTTC. Protein: CASSTRDRARTYEQYF.

The chain employs TRBV29-1 and TRBJ2-1; 9 nucleotides line up with TRBD1. This CDR3 contains 14 residues. Trimming removed 5 bases from V and 4 bases from J; junction bases left unmatched: 6. Germline-derived CDR1 and CDR2 are SQVTM and ANQGSEA. Here the CDR3 reads CSVPPGQGYNEQFF. In nucleotides, the CDR3 is TGCAGCGTTCCACCGGGACAGGGATACAATGAGCAGTTCTTC.

This chain's CDR3 is CASSYIGSSYNEQFF. CDR3 in DNA: TGTGCCAGCAGTTATATTGGCAGTTCCTACAATGAGCAGTTCTTC. V gene TRBV27 combines with J gene TRBJ2-1, with D unresolved. CDR3 length: 15 amino acids. Trimming pared 4 bases from V and 1 base from J, leaving 11 bases between. Germline lookup yields CDR1 MNHEY and CDR2 SMNVEV (reference sequence).

The chain joins TRBV27 to TRBJ1-6, with unresolved D. This CDR3 spans 15 amino acids. Per germline, CDR1 MNHEY and CDR2 SMNVEV (reference sequence). V dropped 7 bases and J dropped 1 base, with 11 bases sitting between them. This CDR3 reads CASMPAGSYNSPLHF. CDR3 sequence (DNA): TGTGCCAGCATGCCGGCGGGTTCCTATAATTCACCCCTCCACTTT.

This clonotype was counted between two and nine times. The V gene is TRBV6-2 or TRBV6-3, the J gene TRBJ1-2; D not certain. Per the germline V gene, CDR1 is MNHEY and CDR2 is SVGEGT. This CDR3 has 15 amino acids. With 2 bases removed from V and 3 bases from J, the gap between germline ends came to 13 bases. As DNA, the CDR3 is TGTGCCAGCAGTTACCCCCGCGACAATTACTATGGCTACACCTTC. This gives the protein CASSYPRDNYYGYTF.

V and J are TRBV4-2 and TRBJ2-5, with 11 positions matching TRBD2. Gene TRBJ2-7 matches the end of the DNA better, so the J call may be wrong. The CDR3 sequence is 15 residues long. Per the germline V gene, CDR1 is LGHNA and CDR2 is YNFKEQ. The CDR3 DNA reads as TGTGCCAGCAGCCATCGCGGACTAGCGGGTTACGAGCAGTACTTC. Protein sequence: CASSHRGLAGYEQYF.

The J gene is TRBJ2-1, the V gene TRBV18; perhaps TRBD1 as D (5 bases). Trimming took 4 bases from V and 5 from J, leaving 12 bases between them. CDR3 length equals 14 residues. CDR1 is KGHSH, CDR2 LQKENI, per germline. The CDR3 loop is CASSHGSQDNEQFF. The CDR3 DNA reads as TGTGCCAGCTCACATGGATCACAGGACAATGAGCAGTTCTTC.

The J gene is TRBJ1-6, the V gene TRBV3-1; D is unresolved. With 4 bases removed from V and 11 bases from J, the gap between germline ends came to 15 bases. Per the germline V gene, CDR1 is LGHDT and CDR2 is YNNKEL (reference sequence). This CDR3 is built from 14 residues. In nucleotides, the CDR3 is TGTGCCAGCAGCCTTACCTTGTTTGCAGCACCCCTCCACTTT. Translating it yields CASSLTLFAAPLHF.

V usage is TRBV12-3 or TRBV12-4 and J usage is TRBJ1-5; 10 bases fit TRBD1. This CDR3 spans 16 amino acids. V was pared by 6 bases and J by 5 bases, with 10 bases of the junction left unmatched. Here the CDR3 DNA reads TGTGCCAGCAGCCCATTAGGACAGGGGGGGTATCAGCCCCAGCATTTT. Translated, it gives CASSPLGQGGYQPQHF.

The rearrangement joins TRBV2 to TRBJ2-1; D is perhaps TRBD1 or TRBD2 (5 bases each). V was pared by 7 bases and J by 7 bases, with 17 bases between. This CDR3 contains 14 residues. Germline loops: CDR1 SNHLY, CDR2 FYNNEI. The CDR3 loop reads CASTGTPGRNEQFF. CDR3 DNA sequence: TGTGCCAGCACCGGGACCCCCGGACGGAATGAGCAGTTCTTC.